This T cell receptor (beta chain) stems from a study of tissue T cells after allogeneic stem cell transplantation. Across the whole study: CD3+ T cells were flow-sorted when enough cells; otherwise DNA extracted directly. Study results and limitations: Shared clones across patients were few; motif clustering revealed tissue-specific shared signatures.

Several lines of graft-versus-host disease therapy were given to all patients, all with gastrointestinal involvement. On this clone: Its antigen remains unknown. A far larger clone is only one base removed, so a read error is likely. The sample contains more than one DNA sequence encoding this CDR3.

TCRbeta CDR3 was sequenced at survey depth with template counts. Only in-frame clones appear in the TCRdb table, and some are missing; sequencing was by immunoSEQ multiplex PCR. The data contain over 650 clones, about half of them singletons. Looked up from germline, CDR1 is SGHDT and CDR2 is YYEEEE. The CDR3 is 15 amino acids. Sequenced material: blood, taken at autopsy. The receptor comes from an older male patient with steroid-refractory graft-versus-host disease after an allogeneic stem cell transplant. Some T cells could come from the graft donor. This chain connects TRBV5-6 to TRBJ2-5, with 8 bases fitting TRBD2. The CDR3 bases are TGCGCCCGCAGCGTGGGGGCCGGGGGGGGAGAGACCCAGTACTTC. This translates into CARSVGAGGGETQYF. Based on the CDR3 plus reference TRBV5-6 and TRBJ2-5, the full variable domain is DAGVTQSPTHLIKTRGQQVTLRCSPKSGHDTVSWYQQALGQGPQFIFQYYEEEERQRGNFPDRFSGHQFPNYSSELNVNALLLGDSALYLCARSVGAGGGETQYFGPGTRLLVL.